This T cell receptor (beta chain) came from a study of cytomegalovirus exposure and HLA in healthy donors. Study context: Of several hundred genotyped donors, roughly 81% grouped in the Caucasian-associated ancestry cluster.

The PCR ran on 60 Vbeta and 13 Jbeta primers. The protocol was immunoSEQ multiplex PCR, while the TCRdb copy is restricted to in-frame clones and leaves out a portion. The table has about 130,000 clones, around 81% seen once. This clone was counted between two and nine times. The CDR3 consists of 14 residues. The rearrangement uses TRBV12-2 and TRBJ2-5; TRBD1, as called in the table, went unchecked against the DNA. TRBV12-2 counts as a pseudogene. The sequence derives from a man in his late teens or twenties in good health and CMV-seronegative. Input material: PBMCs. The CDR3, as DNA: TGTGCAAGTCGCCCCAAGGGGTACCAAGAGACCCAGTACTTC. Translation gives CASRPKGYQETQYF.